This TCR beta chain was retrieved from a study of identical twins. The germline CDR1 and CDR2 sequences are SGHTA and FQGTGA. Trimming took 2 bases from V and 11 from J; bases not matched to a gene: 6. The CDR3 runs 13 residues. On this clonotype itself: Antigen specificity is unknown.

Study results and limitations: High-abundance cord blood beta clonotypes had fewer insertions; memory repertoires showed none.

Unique molecular identifiers were present on cDNA, and template switching added a universal primer site. TCRdb independently ran MiXCR on the 5' RACE reads; one entry per CDR3 protein. The table lists some 790,000 distinct CDR3 sequences, about 18% of them singletons, with around 13% in the top ten. The sample also formed part of further work on T cells expressing NK-cell markers. That investigation notes: As a fraction of CD8+ T cells, dominant NKG2C+ clonotypes reached about 1.0-8% in six donors. In a few donors, dominant clonotypes made up 28.3-60.1% of CD3+CD56-NKG2C+ cells.

This chain links TRBV7-3 with TRBJ1-1, with 9 bases that match TRBD1. Sample: PBMCs. The receptor was derived from a woman aged 18-29 years in good health. The CDR3 protein is CASSLANRGPAFF. Written as DNA, the CDR3 is TGTGCCAGCAGCTTAGCTAACAGGGGGCCGGCTTTCTTT.